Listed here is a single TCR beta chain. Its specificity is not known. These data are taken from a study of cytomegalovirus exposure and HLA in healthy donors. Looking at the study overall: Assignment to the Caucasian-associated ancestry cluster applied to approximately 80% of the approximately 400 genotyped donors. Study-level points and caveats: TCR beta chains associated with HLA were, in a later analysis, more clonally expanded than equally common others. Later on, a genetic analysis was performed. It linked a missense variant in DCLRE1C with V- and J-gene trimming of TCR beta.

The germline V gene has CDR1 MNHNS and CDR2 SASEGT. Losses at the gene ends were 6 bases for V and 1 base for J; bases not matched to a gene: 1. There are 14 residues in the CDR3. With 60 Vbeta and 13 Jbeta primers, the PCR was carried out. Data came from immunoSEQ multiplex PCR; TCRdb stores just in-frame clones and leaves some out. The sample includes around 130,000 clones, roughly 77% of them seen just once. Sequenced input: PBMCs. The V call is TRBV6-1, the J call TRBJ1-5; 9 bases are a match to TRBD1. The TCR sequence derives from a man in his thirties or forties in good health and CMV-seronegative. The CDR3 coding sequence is TGTGCCAGCAGGGGACAGGGAAGCAATCAGCCCCAGCATTTT. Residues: CASRGQGSNQPQHF.